These T cell receptor beta chains were read from a single sample in a study of cytomegalovirus exposure and HLA in healthy donors. Repertoires were generated with immunoSEQ multiplex PCR, while TCRdb's copy carries only in-frame clones and drops some. Seen here are tens of thousands of clones, roughly 96% observed once, and the top ten hold over 2%. The sequenced material came from PBMCs. These receptors all stem from a man younger than 35 in good health and CMV-seronegative. Each CDR3 is given with its conserved first and last residue. Fields, in order: clone size, V gene, D gene, J gene, CDR3 protein, CDR3 DNA. D genes are given only for firm matches. Size is omitted from some rows. Given values are once, few, many or a class for expanded clones.

-	TRBV23-1	-	TRBJ2-3	CASSGDTQYF	TGCGCCAGCAGCGGAGATACGCAGTATTTT
-	TRBV27	-	TRBJ2-3	CASSFPLFGGVYTQYF	TGTGCCAGCAGTTTCCCCCTGTTTGGAGGGGTATATACGCAGTATTTT
-	TRBV9	-	TRBJ1-5	CASSVQGSVNQPQHF	TGTGCCAGCAGCGTCCAGGGATCGGTAAATCAGCCCCAGCATTTT
-	TRBV7-8	TRBD1	TRBJ1-2	CASSSTRIRQGAKSYGYTF	TGTGCCAGCAGCTCAACACGGATCAGACAGGGGGCGAAATCCTATGGCTACACCTTC
-	TRBV9	TRBD1	TRBJ2-3	CASSAIQGALTDTQYF	TGTGCCAGCAGCGCAATTCAGGGGGCTCTCACAGATACGCAGTATTTT
-	TRBV29-1	TRBD1	TRBJ2-2	CSVTPGQGYSGELFF	TGCAGCGTGACCCCCGGACAGGGTTATTCCGGGGAGCTGTTTTTT
-	TRBV28	-	TRBJ1-2	CASSLRGLGYTF	TGTGCCAGCAGTTTGCGGGGTTTAGGCTACACCTTC
-	TRBV28	TRBD1	TRBJ2-7	CASSPVGGQGDYYEQYF	TGTGCCAGCAGCCCCGTGGGGGGACAGGGCGATTACTACGAGCAGTACTTC
-	TRBV5-4	-	TRBJ1-6	CASSLGGSNSPLHF	TGTGCCAGCAGCTTAGGAGGGAGTAATTCACCCCTCCACTTT
once	TRBV14	-	TRBJ1-1	CASSPFDSVNTEAFF	TGTGCCAGCAGCCCTTTCGACAGCGTGAACACTGAAGCTTTCTTT
once	TRBV18	-	TRBJ2-7	CASSSRTAGEQYF	TGTGCCAGCTCATCGCGGACGGCGGGAGAGCAGTACTTC
-	TRBV30	-	TRBJ2-7	CAWRQGQTYEQYF	TGTGCCTGGCGCCAAGGACAGACCTACGAGCAGTACTTC
-	TRBV18	TRBD2	TRBJ2-1	CASSRPGLAYNEQFF	TGTGCCAGCTCACGCCCGGGACTAGCGTACAATGAGCAGTTCTTC
-	TRBV28	-	TRBJ1-5	CASSFGEGQPQHF	TGTGCCAGCAGTTTTGGGGAGGGTCAGCCCCAGCATTTT
-	TRBV11-2	TRBD2	TRBJ2-7	CASSLASGIIYEQYF	TGTGCCAGCAGCTTGGCTAGCGGGATCATATACGAGCAGTACTTC
-	TRBV2	-	TRBJ2-2	CASSETGTRSTNTGELFF	TGTGCCAGCAGTGAAACAGGGACAAGATCGACGAACACCGGGGAGCTGTTTTTT
-	TRBV6-5	-	TRBJ2-7	CASGGTADSYEQYF	TGTGCCAGCGGAGGGACAGCAGACTCCTACGAGCAGTACTTC
-	TRBV4-2	TRBD2	TRBJ2-1	CASSQVGGLAGEGVYNEQFF	TGTGCCAGCAGCCAAGTAGGGGGACTAGCGGGAGAAGGGGTTTACAATGAGCAGTTCTTC
-	TRBV5-6	TRBD1	TRBJ1-1	CASSLPGQGANTEAFF	TGTGCCAGCAGCTTACCGGGACAGGGGGCAAACACTGAAGCTTTCTTT
few	TRBV7-6	-	TRBJ2-2	CASSIGQGGTGELFF	TGTGCCAGCAGCATTGGCCAGGGAGGCACCGGGGAGCTGTTTTTT
-	TRBV19	TRBD1	TRBJ2-2	CASSPQGDGELFF	TGTGCCAGTAGTCCTCAGGGGGACGGGGAGCTGTTTTTT
-	TRBV4-2	TRBD1	TRBJ2-4	CASSQDYGTGRAKNIQYF	TGTGCCAGCAGCCAAGACTATGGGACAGGGAGAGCCAAAAACATTCAGTACTTC
-	TRBV6-1	TRBD2	TRBJ2-1	CASSEDAPYGTSGSDEQFF	TGTGCCAGCAGTGAAGACGCACCTTATGGAACTAGCGGGAGCGATGAGCAGTTCTTC
-	TRBV28	TRBD1	TRBJ2-1	CASSLGTEYNEQFF	TGTGCCAGCAGCCTCGGGACAGAGTACAATGAGCAGTTCTTC
-	TRBV28	TRBD1	TRBJ1-2	CASSWDRAGYTF	TGTGCCAGCAGTTGGGACAGAGCTGGCTACACCTTC
-	TRBV19	TRBD1	TRBJ2-5	CASSPDRGRQETQYF	TGTGCCAGTAGTCCGGACAGGGGGAGGCAAGAGACCCAGTACTTC
-	TRBV7-8	TRBD2	TRBJ2-3	CASSLTSGYTDTQYF	TGTGCCAGCAGCTTGACTAGCGGATACACAGATACGCAGTATTTT